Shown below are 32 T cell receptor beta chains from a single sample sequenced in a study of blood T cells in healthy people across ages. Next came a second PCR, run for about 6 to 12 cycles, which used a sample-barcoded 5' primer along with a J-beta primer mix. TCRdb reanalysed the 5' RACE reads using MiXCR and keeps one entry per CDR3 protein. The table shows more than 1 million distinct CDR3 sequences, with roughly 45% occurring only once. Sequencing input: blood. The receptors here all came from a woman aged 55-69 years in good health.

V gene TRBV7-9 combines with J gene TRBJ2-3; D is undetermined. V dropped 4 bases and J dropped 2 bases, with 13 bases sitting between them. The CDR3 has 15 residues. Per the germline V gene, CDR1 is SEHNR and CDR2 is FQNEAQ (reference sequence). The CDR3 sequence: CASSSKGWDTDTQYF. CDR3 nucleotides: TGTGCCAGCAGCTCCAAAGGATGGGACACAGATACGCAGTATTTT. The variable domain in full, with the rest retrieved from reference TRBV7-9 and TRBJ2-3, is DTGVSQNPRHKITKRGQNVTFRCDPISEHNRLYWYRQTLGQGPEFLTYFQNEAQLEKSRLLSDRFSAERPKGSFSTLEIQRTEQGDSAMYLCASSSKGWDTDTQYFGPGTRLTVL.

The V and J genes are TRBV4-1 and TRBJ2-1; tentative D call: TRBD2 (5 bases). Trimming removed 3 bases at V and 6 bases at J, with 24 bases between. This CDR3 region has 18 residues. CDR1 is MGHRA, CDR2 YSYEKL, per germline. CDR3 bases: TGCGCCAGCAGCCACCCCCGGTCACTAGGATTATCAGCCAATGAGCAGTTCTTC. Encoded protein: CASSHPRSLGLSANEQFF.

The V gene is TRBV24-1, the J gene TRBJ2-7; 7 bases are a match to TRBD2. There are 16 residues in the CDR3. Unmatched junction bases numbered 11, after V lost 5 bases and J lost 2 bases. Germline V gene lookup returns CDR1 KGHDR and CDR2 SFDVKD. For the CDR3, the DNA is TGTGCCACCAGTGGGGGGGGAGCATCTAACCCCTACGAGCAGTACTTC. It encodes CATSGGGASNPYEQYF.

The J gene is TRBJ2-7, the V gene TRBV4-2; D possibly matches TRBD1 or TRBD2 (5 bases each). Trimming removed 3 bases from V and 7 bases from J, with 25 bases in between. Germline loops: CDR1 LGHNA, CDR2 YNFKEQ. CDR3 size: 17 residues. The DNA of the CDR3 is TGTGCCAGCAGCCATCCCAACCCCGGGACCGTCTACAATGAGCAGTACTTC. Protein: CASSHPNPGTVYNEQYF.

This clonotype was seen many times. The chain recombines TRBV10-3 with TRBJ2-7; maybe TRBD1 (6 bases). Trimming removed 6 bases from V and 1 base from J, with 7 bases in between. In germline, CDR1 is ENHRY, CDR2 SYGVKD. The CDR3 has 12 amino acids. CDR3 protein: CAIRGQSYEQYF. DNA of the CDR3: TGTGCCATCAGAGGACAGTCCTACGAGCAGTACTTC.

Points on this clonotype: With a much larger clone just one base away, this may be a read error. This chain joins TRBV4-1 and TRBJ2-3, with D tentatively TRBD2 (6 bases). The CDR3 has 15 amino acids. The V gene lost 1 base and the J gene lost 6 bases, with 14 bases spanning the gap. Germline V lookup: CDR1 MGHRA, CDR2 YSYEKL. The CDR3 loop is CASSQGVRGSDTQYF. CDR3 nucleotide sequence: TGCGCCAGCAGCCAAGGGGTGCGGGGTAGCGATACGCAGTATTTT.

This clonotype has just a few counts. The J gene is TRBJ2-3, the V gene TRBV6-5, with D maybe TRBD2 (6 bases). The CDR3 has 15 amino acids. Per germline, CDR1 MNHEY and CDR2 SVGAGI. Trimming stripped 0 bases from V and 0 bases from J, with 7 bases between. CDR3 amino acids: CASSYSGGSTDTQYF. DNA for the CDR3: TGTGCCAGCAGTTACTCGGGAGGTAGCACAGATACGCAGTATTTT.

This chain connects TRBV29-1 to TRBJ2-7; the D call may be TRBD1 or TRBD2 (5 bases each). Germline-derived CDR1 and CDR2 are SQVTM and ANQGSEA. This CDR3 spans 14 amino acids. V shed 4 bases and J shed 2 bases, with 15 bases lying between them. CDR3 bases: TGCAGCGTTGTAAGGGGTAAGGGACCCTACGAGCAGTACTTC. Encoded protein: CSVVRGKGPYEQYF.

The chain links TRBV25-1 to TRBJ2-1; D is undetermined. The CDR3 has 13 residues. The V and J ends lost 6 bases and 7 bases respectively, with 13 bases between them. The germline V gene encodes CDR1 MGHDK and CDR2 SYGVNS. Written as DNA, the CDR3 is TGTGCCAGCAGCTCACTGGTTCTAAATGAGCAGTTCTTC. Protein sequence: CASSSLVLNEQFF.

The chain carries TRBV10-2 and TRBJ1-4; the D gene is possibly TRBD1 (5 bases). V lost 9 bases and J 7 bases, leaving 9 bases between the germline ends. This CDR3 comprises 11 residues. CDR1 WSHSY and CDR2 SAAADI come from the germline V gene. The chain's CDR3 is CASQGREKLFF. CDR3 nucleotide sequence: TGCGCCAGTCAGGGCCGTGAAAAACTGTTTTTT.

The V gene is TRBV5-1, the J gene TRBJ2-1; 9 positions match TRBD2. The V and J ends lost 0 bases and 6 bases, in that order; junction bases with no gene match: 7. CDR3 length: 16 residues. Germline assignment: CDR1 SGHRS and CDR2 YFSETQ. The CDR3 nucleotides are TGCGCCAGCAGCTTGGGTGGGACTAGCCTTAGCAATGAGCAGTTCTTC. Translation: CASSLGGTSLSNEQFF.

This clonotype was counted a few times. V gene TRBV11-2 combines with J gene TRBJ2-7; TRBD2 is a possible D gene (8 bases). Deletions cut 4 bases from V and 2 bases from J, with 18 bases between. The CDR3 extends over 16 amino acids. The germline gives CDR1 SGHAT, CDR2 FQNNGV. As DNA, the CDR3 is TGTGCCAGCAGCTCCCAAGGTAGCGGGACAGCCTACGAGCAGTACTTC. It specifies CASSSQGSGTAYEQYF.

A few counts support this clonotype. CDR3 nucleotide sequence: TGTGCCAGCACCTCGGACCTAGCCAAAAACATTCAGTACTTC. Translation: CASTSDLAKNIQYF. The chain joins TRBV12-3 or TRBV12-4 to TRBJ2-4; D gene ambiguous. Deletions cut 7 bases from V and 0 bases from J, with 10 bases between. The CDR3 is 14 residues long.

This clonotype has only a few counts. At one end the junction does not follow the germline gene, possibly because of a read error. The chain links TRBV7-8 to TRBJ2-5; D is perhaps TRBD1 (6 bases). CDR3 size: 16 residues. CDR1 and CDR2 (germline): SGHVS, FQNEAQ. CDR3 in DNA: TGCGCCAGCAGTGATACAGGGATGGGGGTTCAAGAGACCCAGTACTTC. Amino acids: CASSDTGMGVQETQYF.

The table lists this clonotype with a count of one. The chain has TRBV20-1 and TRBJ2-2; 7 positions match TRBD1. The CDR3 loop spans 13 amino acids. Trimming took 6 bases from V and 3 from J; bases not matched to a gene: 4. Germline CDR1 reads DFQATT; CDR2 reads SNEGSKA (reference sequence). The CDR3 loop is CSADRVDTGELFF. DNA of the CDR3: TGCAGTGCCGACAGGGTGGACACCGGGGAGCTGTTTTTT.

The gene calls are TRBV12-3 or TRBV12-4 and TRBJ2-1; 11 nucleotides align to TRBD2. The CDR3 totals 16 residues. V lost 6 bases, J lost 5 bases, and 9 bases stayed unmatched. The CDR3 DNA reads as TGTGCCAGCAGCCCATATAGCGGGAGGGCCGACAATGAGCAGTTCTTC. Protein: CASSPYSGRADNEQFF.

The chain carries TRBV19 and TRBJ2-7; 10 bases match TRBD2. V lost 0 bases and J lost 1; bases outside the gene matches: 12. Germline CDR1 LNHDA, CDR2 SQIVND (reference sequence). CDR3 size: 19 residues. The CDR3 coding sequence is TGTGCCAGTAGTATAGATGTCACTAGCGGGGACCTACCTTCCTACGAGCAGTACTTC. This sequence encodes CASSIDVTSGDLPSYEQYF. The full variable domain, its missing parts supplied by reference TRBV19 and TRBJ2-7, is DGGITQSPKYLFRKEGQNVTLSCEQNLNHDAMYWYRQDPGQGLRLIYYSQIVNDFQKGDIAEGYSVSREKKESFPLTVTSAQKNPTAFYLCASSIDVTSGDLPSYEQYFGPGTRLTVT.

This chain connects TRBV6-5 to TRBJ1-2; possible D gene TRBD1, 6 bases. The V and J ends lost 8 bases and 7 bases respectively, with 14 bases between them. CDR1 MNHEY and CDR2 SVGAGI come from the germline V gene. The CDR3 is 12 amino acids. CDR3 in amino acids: CASLGGRRGYTF. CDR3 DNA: TGTGCCAGCTTGGGGGGGCGCCGTGGCTACACCTTC.

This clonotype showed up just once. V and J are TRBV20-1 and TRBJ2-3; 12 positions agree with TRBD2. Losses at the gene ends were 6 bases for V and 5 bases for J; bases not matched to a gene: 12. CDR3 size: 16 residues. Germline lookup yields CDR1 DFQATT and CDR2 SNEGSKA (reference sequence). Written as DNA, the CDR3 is TGCAGTGCCGAAGGCCGACTAGCGGGGGTCGTAGATACGCAGTATTTT. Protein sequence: CSAEGRLAGVVDTQYF.

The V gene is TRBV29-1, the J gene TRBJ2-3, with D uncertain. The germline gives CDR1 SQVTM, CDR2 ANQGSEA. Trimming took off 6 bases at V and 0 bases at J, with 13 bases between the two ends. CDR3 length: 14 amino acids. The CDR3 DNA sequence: TGCAGCGTCCCGGACGGTCCTAGCACAGATACGCAGTATTTT. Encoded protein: CSVPDGPSTDTQYF.

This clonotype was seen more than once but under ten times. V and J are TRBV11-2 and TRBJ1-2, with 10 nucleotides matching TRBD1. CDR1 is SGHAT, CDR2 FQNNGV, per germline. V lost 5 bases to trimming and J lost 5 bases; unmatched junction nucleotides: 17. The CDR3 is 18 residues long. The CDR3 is CASSRDRGVLEDSYGYTF. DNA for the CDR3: TGTGCCAGCAGCAGGGACAGGGGAGTGCTGGAGGACTCGTATGGCTACACCTTC.

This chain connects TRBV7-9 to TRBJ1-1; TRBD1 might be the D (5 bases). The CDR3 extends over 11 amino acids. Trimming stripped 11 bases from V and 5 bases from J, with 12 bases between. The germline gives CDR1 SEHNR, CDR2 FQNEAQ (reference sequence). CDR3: CASRVGTEAFF. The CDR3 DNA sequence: TGTGCCTCCAGGGTGGGAACTGAAGCTTTCTTT.

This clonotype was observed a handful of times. Here the CDR3 DNA reads TGCGCCAGCAGCCAACAAGTGGGCTACGAGCAGTACTTC. It encodes CASSQQVGYEQYF. The chain uses TRBV5-1 and TRBJ2-7, with unresolved D. Germline lookup yields CDR1 SGHRS and CDR2 YFSETQ. The germline V and J ends were trimmed by 4 bases and 3 bases, with 11 bases remaining between them. There are 13 residues in the CDR3.

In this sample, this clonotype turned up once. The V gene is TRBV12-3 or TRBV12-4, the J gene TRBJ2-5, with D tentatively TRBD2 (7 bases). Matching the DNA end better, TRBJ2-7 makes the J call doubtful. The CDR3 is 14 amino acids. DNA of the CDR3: TGTGCCAGCAGTAGGGGACGGGGGGCTAACGAGCAGTACTTC. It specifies CASSRGRGANEQYF.

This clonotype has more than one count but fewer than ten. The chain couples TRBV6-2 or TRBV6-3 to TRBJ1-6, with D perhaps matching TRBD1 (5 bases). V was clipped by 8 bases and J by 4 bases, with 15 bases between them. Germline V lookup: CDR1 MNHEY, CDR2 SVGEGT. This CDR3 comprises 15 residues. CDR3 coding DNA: TGTGCCAGCTCGGGTAGGGGAGGATATAATTCACCCCTCCACTTT. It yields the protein CASSGRGGYNSPLHF.

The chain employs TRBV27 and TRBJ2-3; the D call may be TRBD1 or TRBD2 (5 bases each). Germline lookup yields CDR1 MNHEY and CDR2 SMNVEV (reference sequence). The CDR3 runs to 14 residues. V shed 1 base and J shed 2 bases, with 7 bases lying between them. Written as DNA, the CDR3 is TGTGCCAGCAGTTTATTGGGGGTCACAGATACGCAGTATTTT. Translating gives CASSLLGVTDTQYF.

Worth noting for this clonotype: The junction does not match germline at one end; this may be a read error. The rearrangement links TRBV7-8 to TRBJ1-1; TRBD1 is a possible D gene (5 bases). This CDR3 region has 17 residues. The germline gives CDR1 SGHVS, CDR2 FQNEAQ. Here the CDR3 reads CASSLGRQGGLNAEAFF. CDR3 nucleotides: TGTGCCAGCAGCTTAGGTCGCCAGGGAGGCCTGAACGCTGAAGCTTTCTTT.

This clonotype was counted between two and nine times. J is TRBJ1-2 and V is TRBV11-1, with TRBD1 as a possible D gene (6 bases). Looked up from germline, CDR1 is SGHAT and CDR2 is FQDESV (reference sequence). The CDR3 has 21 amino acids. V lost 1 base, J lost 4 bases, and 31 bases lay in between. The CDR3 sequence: CASSLGPTLGPSHRDLYGYTF. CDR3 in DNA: TGTGCCAGCAGCTTAGGACCAACTCTAGGGCCATCGCACAGGGATCTCTATGGCTACACCTTC.

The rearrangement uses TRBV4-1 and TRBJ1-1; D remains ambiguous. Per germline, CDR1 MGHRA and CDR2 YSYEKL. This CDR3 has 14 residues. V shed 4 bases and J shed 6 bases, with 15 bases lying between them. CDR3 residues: CASSRALARAEAFF. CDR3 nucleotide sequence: TGCGCCAGCAGCCGCGCATTGGCTAGGGCTGAAGCTTTCTTT.

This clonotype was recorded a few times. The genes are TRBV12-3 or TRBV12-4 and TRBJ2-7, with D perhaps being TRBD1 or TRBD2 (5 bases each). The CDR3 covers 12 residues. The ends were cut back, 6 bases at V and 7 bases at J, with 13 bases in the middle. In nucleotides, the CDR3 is TGTGCCAGCAGCCCTGGGGGTCGGGAGCAGTACTTC. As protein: CASSPGGREQYF.

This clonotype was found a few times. The CDR3: CATSRAGTGNSYEQYF. The DNA of the CDR3 is TGTGCCACCAGCAGAGCAGGGACAGGGAATTCGTACGAGCAGTACTTC. V and J are TRBV15 and TRBJ2-5; 9 nucleotides match TRBD1. The DNA end is more similar to TRBJ2-7, so the J call may be wrong. The CDR3 totals 16 residues. Germline V gene lookup returns CDR1 LNHNV and CDR2 YYDKDF (reference sequence).

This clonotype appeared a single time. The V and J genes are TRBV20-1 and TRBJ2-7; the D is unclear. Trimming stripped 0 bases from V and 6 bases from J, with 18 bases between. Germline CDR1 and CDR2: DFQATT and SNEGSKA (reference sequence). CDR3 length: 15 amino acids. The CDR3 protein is CSARDRARSLGEQYF. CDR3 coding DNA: TGCAGTGCTAGAGATAGGGCCAGGTCCCTCGGCGAGCAGTACTTC.